This record looks at one T cell receptor beta chain sequence and its context. Its antigen remains unidentified. The data belong to a study of blood T cells in healthy people across ages. Overall study findings and caveats: Higher diversity, along with more naive CD4+ cells, distinguished long-lived donors from aged donors. One million T cells yielded diversity estimates that were considered underestimates.

Primers used in a second PCR of about 7 to 12 cycles were a sample-barcoded 5' primer and a J-beta primer mix. TCRdb recomputed calls from the 5' RACE reads with MiXCR, one row per CDR3 protein. The repertoire has some 920,000 distinct CDR3 sequences, just over 50% of them found once; the top ten carry around 21%. For every donor, a draw yielded about 9.7 milliliters of peripheral blood. Each sample used at least 6 million PBMCs. Germline V lookup: CDR1 SGHKS, CDR2 YYEKEE (reference sequence). V was trimmed by 7 bases and J by 3 bases, leaving 17 bases between them. This CDR3 region has 15 residues. The genes are TRBV5-5 and TRBJ2-1; a weak D match, TRBD2 (6 bases). Input material: blood. This clonotype was sampled from a woman aged 55-70 years in good health. The DNA of the CDR3 is TGTGCCAGCCAAGGACCAGCGGGCTACTACAATGAGCAGTTCTTC. Its translation: CASQGPAGYYNEQFF.